The TCR beta chain under discussion was sequenced for a study of blood T cell repertoires in COVID-19 (dated by TCRdb to 2019 to 2021). Study-level background: Samples from collaborators originated in the United States, Italy and Spain and spanned both the acute and convalescent phases of COVID-19. The prospective study material was composed of cDNA or gDNA derived from T cells, B-cell-depleted T cells, or PBMCs. Subjects who had been exposed to COVID-19, were actively infected with it, or had recovered from it provided the deeply sampled blood TCRbeta repertoires that made up the dataset. The repertoires were released in a freely available public database meant as a resource for research on the immune response to SARS-CoV-2. Samples were obtained from the ongoing ImmuneRACE study (first 160 participants) and from about 1,300 subjects provided by 6 global collaborators. Nearly every sample came with metadata listing a de-identified subject ID, COVID-19 status, age in years and sex. Where HLA class I and class II types were available, the types were taken from metadata supplied by the sample provider, not from assay-based typing.

The study at large found these results: Clinical and demographic metadata were provided uncurated, with the amount varying by source and participant.

In Seattle, one collaborating source enrolled patients while the infection was active and tracked those patients longitudinally over the course of disease. The collaborating institutions used their own protocols to collect whole blood in K2EDTA tubes. For TCRbeta analysis, collaborator samples were shipped as frozen whole blood, as isolated PBMCs, or as DNA extracted from either sample type. A word on this clone: It has no known antigen specificity. No qualities accompany the bases; no much larger clone lies one base away.

The immunoSEQ Assay, a bias-controlled multiplex PCR, was used to amplify TCRbeta CDR3 regions from genomic DNA. In the authors' own workflow: The number of nucleated cells in each sample was estimated from the amplification of reference gene primers within the assay. To quantify the absolute abundance of each unique TCRbeta CDR3 rearrangement, sequence reads were collapsed and filtered. Productive Simpson clonality was computed per sample as the square root of Simpson's diversity index over productive rearrangements. TCRdb retrieved this table from immuneACCESS and kept in-frame rearrangements only. Not all clones are present; in checked studies, unresolved V genes account for under half, and no reason is known for the remainder. The D gene and trimming were derived from the DNA, and the V and J assignments and clone size from that table. The sample data list about 89,000 clones, and roughly 74% of these were observed just once. Clones ranked in the top ten supply 6.3% of the sample.

This TCR derives from a man aged 70-80 years with COVID-19, enrolled during active disease. The sample taken for sequencing was peripheral blood.

CDR3 reads: CASSQIDRAGETQYF. The nucleotide sequence is given as TGCGCCAGCAGCCAAATCGACAGGGCGGGGGAGACCCAGTACTTC. In this chain, TRBV5-1 is recombined with TRBJ2-5; a tentative D match to TRBD1 spans 7 bases. CDR1 and CDR2, looked up from the germline V gene, are SGHRS and YFSETQ. V is clipped by 4 bases and J by 5 bases, and the sequence between their germline boundaries is 18 bases long. From its cysteine to its phenylalanine, the CDR3 spans 15 amino acids. Just the 45-base CDR3 DNA is kept, in frame starting at base 1. Where the CDR3 stops, the reference TRBV5-1 and TRBJ2-5 genes take over; the full variable domain is KAGVTQTPRYLIKTRGQQVTLSCSPISGHRSVSWYQQTPGQGLQFLFEYFSETQRNKGNFPGRFSGRQFSNSRSEMNVSTLELGDSALYLCASSQIDRAGETQYFGPGTRLLVL.